Listed here are 18 T cell receptor beta chains from one sample, sequenced in a study of B cell selection in AIRE deficiency. Profiled with immunoSEQ multiplex PCR; TCRdb holds only in-frame clones, not every one. The data hold some 25,000 clones, with around 92% observed a single time. The regulatory T cell sort gate was CD4+CD25hiCD127low/negative. Sequencing was carried out using CD4+CD25+ Tregs sorted from PBMCs. These receptors all stem from a human donor in good health.

The chain joins TRBV14 to TRBJ1-2, with D tentatively TRBD1 (6 bases). Germline lookup yields CDR1 SGHDN and CDR2 FVKESK. The ends were cut back, 8 bases at V and 4 bases at J, with 11 bases in the middle. The CDR3 contains 12 residues. The DNA for the CDR3 is TGTGCCAGCTCCCCAGGGGCCTATGGCTACACCTTC. This translates into CASSPGAYGYTF.

The chain uses TRBV7-2 and TRBJ2-2; D gene ambiguous. Germline CDR1 is SGHTA and CDR2 is FQGNSA. The ends were cut back, 2 bases at V and 3 bases at J, with 7 bases in the middle. The CDR3 runs 14 residues. DNA for the CDR3: TGTGCCAGCAGCTTAAACAGTCACACCGGGGAGCTGTTTTTT. Encoded protein: CASSLNSHTGELFF. Full variable domain (missing parts from reference TRBV7-2 and TRBJ2-2): GAGVSQSPSNKVTEKGKDVELRCDPISGHTALYWYRQSLGQGLEFLIYFQGNSAPDKSGLPSDRFSAERTGGSVSTLTIQRTQQEDSAVYLCASSLNSHTGELFFGEGSRLTVL.

CDR3 sequence reads: CASSLRGSLEAFF. The CDR3 bases are TGTGCCAGCAGCTTAAGGGGTTCGCTTGAAGCTTTCTTT. This chain uses TRBV7-2 with TRBJ1-1; D is possibly TRBD1 (5 bases). The CDR3 is made up of 13 amino acids. Per the germline V gene, CDR1 is SGHTA and CDR2 is FQGNSA. V lost 2 bases and J 7 bases, leaving 11 bases between the germline ends. The entire variable domain, with the rest obtained from reference TRBV7-2 and TRBJ1-1, is as follows: GAGVSQSPSNKVTEKGKDVELRCDPISGHTALYWYRQSLGQGLEFLIYFQGNSAPDKSGLPSDRFSAERTGGSVSTLTIQRTQQEDSAVYLCASSLRGSLEAFFGQGTRLTVV.

The genes are TRBV7-9 and TRBJ2-1; D not resolved. CDR1 is SEHNR, CDR2 FQNEAQ, per germline (reference sequence). The CDR3 extends over 14 amino acids. Deletions cut 8 bases from V and 0 bases from J, with 11 bases between. The CDR3: CASPPGDSYNEQFF. The CDR3 DNA is TGTGCCAGCCCCCCTGGGGACTCCTACAATGAGCAGTTCTTC.

The CDR3 protein is CASSFPRGQTTNEKLFF. For the CDR3, the DNA is TGTGCCAGCAGTTTCCCCCGAGGACAGACAACTAATGAAAAACTGTTTTTT. The chain combines TRBV28 with TRBJ1-4; possibly TRBD1 for D (6 bases). V was clipped by 3 bases and J by 0 bases, with 14 bases between them. The CDR3 loop spans 17 amino acids. From germline, CDR1 is MDHEN and CDR2 SYDVKM.

V usage is TRBV25-1 and J usage is TRBJ1-2, with D perhaps TRBD1 (6 bases). The CDR3 spans 12 residues. V was shortened by 8 bases and J by 6 bases, with 13 bases between the two germline ends. In germline, CDR1 is MGHDK, CDR2 SYGVNS. The DNA of the CDR3 is TGTGCCAGCCTGGGGGGGCGGGATGGCTACACCTTC. It codes for CASLGGRDGYTF.

The rearrangement uses TRBV7-9 and TRBJ2-3; either TRBD1 or TRBD2 may supply D (7 bases each). The germline V and J ends were trimmed by 6 bases and 0 bases, with 16 bases remaining between them. In germline, CDR1 is SEHNR, CDR2 FQNEAQ (reference sequence). The CDR3 is 16 amino acids. The chain's CDR3 is CASSLRGGTSTDTQYF. CDR3 nucleotides: TGTGCCAGCAGTCTCAGGGGGGGGACTAGCACAGATACGCAGTATTTT. Combining the CDR3 with reference TRBV7-9 and TRBJ2-3 gives the whole variable domain DTGVSQNPRHKITKRGQNVTFRCDPISEHNRLYWYRQTLGQGPEFLTYFQNEAQLEKSRLLSDRFSAERPKGSFSTLEIQRTEQGDSAMYLCASSLRGGTSTDTQYFGPGTRLTVL.

This clone came up once. The chain uses TRBV7-8 and TRBJ1-1; D unresolved. The V end lost 3 bases, the J end lost 1 base, and 9 bases lay between the germline ends. CDR3 length: 14 residues. Looked up from germline, CDR1 is SGHVS and CDR2 is FQNEAQ. CDR3: CASSFIAENTEAFF. The DNA for the CDR3 is TGTGCCAGCAGCTTTATAGCCGAGAACACTGAAGCTTTCTTT.

The chain is built from TRBV19 and TRBJ1-2; 7 bases are a match to TRBD1. The junction had 12 bases not matched to a gene; V was cut back by 1 base and J by 4 bases. The CDR3 loop spans 17 amino acids. Germline CDR1 and CDR2: LNHDA and SQIVND (reference sequence). CDR3 loop: CASSIGGTQGSVYGYTF. As DNA, the CDR3 is TGTGCCAGTAGTATAGGAGGGACACAGGGGTCGGTCTATGGCTACACCTTC.

A few counts support this clone. The CDR3 nucleotides are TGTGCCAGCAGCTCCTATCCGGGGACTGAAGCTTTCTTT. Its translation: CASSSYPGTEAFF. The rearrangement joins TRBV11-2 to TRBJ1-1; D remains ambiguous. Looked up from germline, CDR1 is SGHAT and CDR2 is FQNNGV. The CDR3 extends over 13 amino acids. V was cut by 4 bases and J by 5 bases, with 11 bases left in between.

The V and J genes are TRBV28 and TRBJ1-2; a possible D gene is TRBD1 (5 bases). V gave up 10 bases and J gave up 2 bases, with 11 bases separating them. The CDR3 is 12 amino acids. Germline CDR1 is MDHEN and CDR2 is SYDVKM. The CDR3 is CATPGRNYGYTF. In nucleotides, the CDR3 is TGTGCCACCCCGGGACGGAACTATGGCTACACCTTC.

The chain employs TRBV5-4 and TRBJ1-6; D ambiguous. CDR3 length: 16 residues. V was trimmed by 5 bases and J by 0 bases, leaving 12 bases between them. CDR1 and CDR2 (germline): SGHNT, YYREEE (reference sequence). The CDR3 sequence: CASSSDLSSYNSPLHF. CDR3 coding DNA: TGTGCCAGCAGTTCCGACCTTAGCTCCTATAATTCACCCCTCCACTTT.

The chain has TRBV6-6 and TRBJ1-6, with D uncertain. CDR1 is MNHNY and CDR2 is SVGAGI in the germline V gene (reference sequence). The CDR3 length is 15 residues. Between the trimmed V and J ends, which lost 6 bases and 7 bases, there was a span of 16 bases. This CDR3 is CASRRLEAPNSPLHF. The CDR3 DNA reads as TGTGCCAGCAGGCGACTCGAGGCCCCAAATTCACCCCTCCACTTT.

The chain couples TRBV6-5 to TRBJ1-1; D is ambiguous. Germline V gives CDR1 MNHEY, CDR2 SVGAGI. Trimming stripped 7 bases from V and 11 bases from J, with 14 bases between. The CDR3 is made up of 11 amino acids. The DNA of the CDR3 is TGTGCCAGCACTCAAGGACTGGAGGCTTTCTTT. Amino acid sequence: CASTQGLEAFF.

The rearrangement uses TRBV7-7 and TRBJ2-2; D gene uncertain. Germline CDR1 is SSHAT and CDR2 is FNYEAQ (reference sequence). There are 13 residues in the CDR3. Between the trimmed V and J ends, which lost 4 bases and 3 bases, there was a span of 6 bases. The CDR3 region is CASSSLDTGELFF. The CDR3 DNA is TGTGCCAGCAGCTCCCTTGACACCGGGGAGCTGTTTTTT.

This sequence joins TRBV6-6 and TRBJ1-1, with no clear D. Germline values: CDR1 MNHNY, CDR2 SVGAGI (reference sequence). The CDR3 is 14 amino acids. The germline V and J ends were trimmed by 0 bases and 2 bases, with 7 bases remaining between them. Written as DNA, the CDR3 is TGTGCCAGCAGTTACTCTGGAGGAAACACTGAAGCTTTCTTT. It is translated as CASSYSGGNTEAFF.

The chain is built from TRBV28 and TRBJ1-1; D not certain. Germline CDR1 and CDR2: MDHEN and SYDVKM. The CDR3 contains 15 residues. With 2 bases removed from V and 0 bases from J, the gap between germline ends came to 10 bases. This chain's CDR3 is CASSLINQVNTEAFF. The CDR3 DNA follows: TGTGCCAGCAGTTTAATAAATCAAGTGAACACTGAAGCTTTCTTT.

V is TRBV7-9 and J is TRBJ2-1; 8 nucleotides agree with TRBD1. The V segment lost 1 base and the J segment 6 bases; nucleotides outside the gene matches: 2. CDR1 is SEHNR and CDR2 is FQNEAQ in the germline V gene (reference sequence). There are 14 residues in the CDR3. CDR3 bases: TGTGCCAGCAGCTTAGGACAGGGGTTCAATGAGCAGTTCTTC. Translated, it gives CASSLGQGFNEQFF.